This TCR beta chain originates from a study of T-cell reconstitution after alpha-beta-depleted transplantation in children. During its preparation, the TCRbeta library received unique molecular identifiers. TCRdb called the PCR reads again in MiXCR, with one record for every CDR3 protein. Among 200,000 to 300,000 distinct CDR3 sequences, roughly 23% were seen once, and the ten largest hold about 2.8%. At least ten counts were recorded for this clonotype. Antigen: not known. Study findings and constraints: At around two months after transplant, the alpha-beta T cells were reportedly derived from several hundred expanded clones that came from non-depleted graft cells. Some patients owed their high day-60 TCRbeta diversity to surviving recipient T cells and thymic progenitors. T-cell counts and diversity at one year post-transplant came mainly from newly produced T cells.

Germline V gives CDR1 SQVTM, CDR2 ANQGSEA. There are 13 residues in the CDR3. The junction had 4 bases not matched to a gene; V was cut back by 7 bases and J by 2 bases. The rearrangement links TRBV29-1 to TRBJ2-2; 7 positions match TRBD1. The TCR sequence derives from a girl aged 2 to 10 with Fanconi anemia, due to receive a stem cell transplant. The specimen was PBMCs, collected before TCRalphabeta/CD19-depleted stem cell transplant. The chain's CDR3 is CSATGYNTGELFF. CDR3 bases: TGCAGCGCGACAGGGTACAACACCGGGGAGCTGTTTTTT.